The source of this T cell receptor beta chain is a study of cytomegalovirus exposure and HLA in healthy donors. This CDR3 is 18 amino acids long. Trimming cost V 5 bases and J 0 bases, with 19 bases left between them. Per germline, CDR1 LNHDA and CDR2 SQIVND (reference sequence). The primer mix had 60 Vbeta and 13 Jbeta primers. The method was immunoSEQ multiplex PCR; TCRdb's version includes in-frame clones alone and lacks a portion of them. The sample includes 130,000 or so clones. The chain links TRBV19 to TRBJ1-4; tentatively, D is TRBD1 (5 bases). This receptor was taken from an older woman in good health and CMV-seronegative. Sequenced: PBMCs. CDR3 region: CASSLTRATWTTNEKLFF. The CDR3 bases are TGTGCCAGTAGTTTAACCAGGGCGACCTGGACAACTAATGAAAAACTGTTTTTT.